This T cell receptor (beta chain) comes out of a study of CD8+ T cells in alopecia areata. Study context: The drug, oral tofacitinib, was given to treated patients at 5 to 10 mg twice daily.

Extraction and reverse transcription of RNA yielded cDNA as the sequencing template. The data were produced by immunoSEQ multiplex PCR, yet TCRdb's version contains in-frame clones alone and is incomplete. The sample has approximately 100,000 clones; about three fifths are singletons. Study-wide points: Lesional scalp, especially alopecia totalis/universalis, showed higher clonality than normal scalp. Tofacitinib produced a significant decrease in scalp clonality and in expanded CD8+ clones among the top 100.

As concerns this clone: Antigen unknown.

The treatment was: oral pan-JAK inhibitor, 5-10 mg twice daily. The CDR3 length is 15 residues. V lost 5 bases, J lost 4 bases, and 15 bases lay in between. CDR1 is SGHAT, CDR2 FQNNGV, per germline. This sample comprised CD8+ T cells sorted from blood, obtained at approximately week 61, from a patient treated with tofacitinib. The TCR originated in a human donor with alopecia areata. The rearrangement uses TRBV11-2 and TRBJ1-3, with D tentatively TRBD1 (5 bases). The CDR3: CASSHSGAPGNTIYF. As DNA, the CDR3 is TGTGCCAGCAGCCACTCCGGGGCACCAGGAAACACCATATATTTT.